Listed below are T cell receptor beta chains from one sample, sequenced in a study of cytomegalovirus exposure and HLA in healthy donors. The assay was immunoSEQ multiplex PCR, and TCRdb's table has in-frame clones only and misses some. The data show 150,000 to 200,000 clones, with about four fifths seen just once and more than 8.5% held by the top ten. Sequencing input: PBMCs. These receptors came from a man between 25 and 39 years old in good health and CMV-seropositive. Each CDR3 is given with its conserved first and last residue. A D gene is named only where the DNA matches it firmly. Clone size is given for some rows only: seen once, a few or many times, or a class if the clone is expanded.

J gene	D gene	V gene	clone size	CDR3 DNA	CDR3 protein
TRBJ2-1	TRBD2	TRBV7-2	-	TGTGCCAGCAGCCCGGGGGGAGGGAGAGGGAATGAGCAGTTCTTC	CASSPGGGRGNEQFF
TRBJ2-1	TRBD2	TRBV18	-	TGTGCCAGCTCACCACCGGGACTAGCGGGAGGTAATGAGCAGTTCTTC	CASSPPGLAGGNEQFF
TRBJ2-7	TRBD1	TRBV6-6	-	TGTGCCAGCGGGCCGGGACAGAACACCTACGAGCAGTACTTC	CASGPGQNTYEQYF
TRBJ2-7	TRBD2	TRBV5-4	-	TGTGCCAGCTCCAGAGGACTAGCGGGGGGTACGGAGCAGTACTTC	CASSRGLAGGTEQYF
TRBJ1-2	TRBD1	TRBV6-6	-	TGTGCCAGCAGTTACACCCCTTGGACAGGGGATGGCTACACCTTC	CASSYTPWTGDGYTF
TRBJ1-5	TRBD1	TRBV11-3	-	TGTGCCAGCAGCCCGACAGGGGGCCCTGGGCCCCAGCATTTT	CASSPTGGPGPQHF
TRBJ1-5	TRBD1	TRBV2	-	TGTGCCAGCAGTTCGGACAGGGCTAGCAATCAGCCCCAGCATTTT	CASSSDRASNQPQHF
TRBJ1-5	-	TRBV28	-	TGTGCCAGCAGTTTGAGGCGGGGGCGAGACAATCAGCCCCAGCATTTT	CASSLRRGRDNQPQHF
TRBJ2-3	-	TRBV9	-	TGTGCCAGCAGCCCCTTCGAGGCAGATACGCAGTATTTT	CASSPFEADTQYF
TRBJ1-2	TRBD1	TRBV28	-	TGTGCCAGCAGTGACAGGGGCAACTATGGCTACACCTTC	CASSDRGNYGYTF
TRBJ2-2	-	TRBV5-1	-	TGCGCCAGCAGGACAAGGGACACCACGAACACCGGGGAGCTGTTTTTT	CASRTRDTTNTGELFF
TRBJ2-7	TRBD1	TRBV30	-	TGTGCCTGGGATAGGGCGACAGGGGGGGGAGACGAGCAGTACTTC	CAWDRATGGGDEQYF
TRBJ1-1	TRBD1	TRBV28	few	TGTGCCAGCAGGACAGGGGTTGAAGCTTTCTTT	CASRTGVEAFF
TRBJ2-7	TRBD2	TRBV10-3	-	TGTGCCATCAGCGGACTAGCGGGGGGCTCCTACGAGCAGTACTTC	CAISGLAGGSYEQYF
TRBJ1-5	TRBD1	TRBV5-1	-	TGCGCCAGCAGCTTGACAGGGGGGAATCAGCCCCAGCATTTT	CASSLTGGNQPQHF
TRBJ2-7	-	TRBV5-1	-	TGCGCCAGCAGCTTGGGAAACCAGAATTGGGCAGAAGACGAGCAGTACTTC	CASSLGNQNWAEDEQYF
TRBJ2-1	-	TRBV9	-	TGTGCCAGCACCTCGTCCTCCTACAATGAGCAGTTCTTC	CASTSSSYNEQFF
TRBJ2-2	-	TRBV27	once	TGTGCCAGCAGTTATTCCCCCCGAGGGCGGGAGCTGTTTTTT	CASSYSPRGRELFF
TRBJ2-5	-	TRBV5-6	-	TGTGCCAGCAGCGCGACAGGGGAGGGACAAGAGACCCAGTACTTC	CASSATGEGQETQYF
TRBJ2-7	TRBD1	TRBV27	-	TGTGCCAACGCCCCCGACAGGGAGTCCTACGAGCAGTACTTC	CANAPDRESYEQYF
TRBJ2-1	TRBD2	TRBV4-1	-	TGCGCCAGCAGCCAAGGGTTGGCGGGGGGACTTTACAATGAGCAGTTCTTC	CASSQGLAGGLYNEQFF
TRBJ2-5	TRBD1	TRBV11-2	-	TGTGCCAGCAGCCCCGGGACAGGGGAGCGGGAGACCCAGTACTTC	CASSPGTGERETQYF
TRBJ1-2	-	TRBV19	-	TGTGCCAGTAGTAAATCCAGGGGTAACTATGGCTACACCTTC	CASSKSRGNYGYTF
TRBJ2-3	TRBD2	TRBV11-3	-	TGTGCCAGCAGCGAGGGACTAGCAATCACAGATACGCAGTATTTT	CASSEGLAITDTQYF
TRBJ2-1	TRBD2	TRBV5-4	-	TGTGCCAGCAGCTTGGCCGGAGCGGGGGGATACAATGAGCAGTTCTTC	CASSLAGAGGYNEQFF
TRBJ2-1	TRBD2	TRBV28	-	TGTGCCAGTAGGACTAGCGGGGGGGCCAGGTTGAATGAGCAGTTCTTC	CASRTSGGARLNEQFF
TRBJ1-1	TRBD1	TRBV9	-	TGTGCCAGCAGCGTCGAACGGGACAGGGTATCAGGGGCTTTCTTT	CASSVERDRVSGAFF
TRBJ2-2	-	TRBV4-3	-	TGCGCCAGCAGCCAAGATCGCACAGCCTTCGGGGAGCTGTTTTTT	CASSQDRTAFGELFF
TRBJ2-3	TRBD2	TRBV2	-	TGTGCCAGCCGTAAACTCACGAGCGGGAGGGCTTCAGATACGCAGTATTTT	CASRKLTSGRASDTQYF
TRBJ1-5	-	TRBV2	-	TGTGCCAGCAGTGAAGCAGGGGCGAGGAGCAATCAGCCCCAGCATTTT	CASSEAGARSNQPQHF
TRBJ2-7	-	TRBV15	once	TGTGCCACCAGCAGAGAGGGGGGAAGCTCCTACGAGCAGTACTTC	CATSREGGSSYEQYF
TRBJ2-3	-	TRBV5-5	once	TGTGCCAGCAGCTTCCGGGGCACAGATACGCAGTATTTT	CASSFRGTDTQYF
TRBJ2-2	TRBD2	TRBV7-3	once	TGTGCCAGCAGCCCCATAAATAGCGGGAGTGGGGAGCTGTTTTTT	CASSPINSGSGELFF
TRBJ1-5	-	TRBV6-1	-	TGTGCCAGCAGCTTCGGGGAGCAGCCCCAGCATTTT	CASSFGEQPQHF
TRBJ2-1	TRBD2	TRBV19	-	TGTGCCAGTAGTGTCACCGGGACTAGCGTCTCCAATGAGCAGTTCTTC	CASSVTGTSVSNEQFF
TRBJ2-3	-	TRBV28	-	TGTGCCAGCATAGGGGGGGCGACGACAGATACGCAGTATTTT	CASIGGATTDTQYF
TRBJ2-3	TRBD2	TRBV2	-	TGTGCCAGCAGTGCCATAGCGGGAGGGGGAACAGATACGCAGTATTTT	CASSAIAGGGTDTQYF
TRBJ2-5	TRBD1	TRBV9	-	TGTGCCAGCAGCGTAGATAGGGGGCGTGAGACCCAGTACTTC	CASSVDRGRETQYF
TRBJ2-2	TRBD1	TRBV2	few	TGTGCCAGCATAGACAGGGAGAACACCGGGGAGCTGTTTTTT	CASIDRENTGELFF
TRBJ2-5	TRBD2	TRBV5-1	-	TGCGCCAGCAGCTCTACTAGCGGGGGTCCCCAAGAGACCCAGTACTTC	CASSSTSGGPQETQYF
TRBJ2-7	-	TRBV4-3	-	TGCGCCAGCAGCTTTTCTACAGGCCCAGGGAACGAGCAGTACTTC	CASSFSTGPGNEQYF
TRBJ2-1	TRBD2	TRBV18	-	TGTGCCAGCTCACCACTTGTAACTAGCGGAAGCTCCTACAATGAGCAGTTCTTC	CASSPLVTSGSSYNEQFF
TRBJ2-7	TRBD1	TRBV7-9	-	TGTGCCAGCAGCTCCACAGGGGCAACGGGTGAGGTATTTGACGAGCAGTACTTC	CASSSTGATGEVFDEQYF
TRBJ2-2	-	TRBV7-7	-	TGTGCCAGCAGCTTGGGGCCGGGACTCCCCGGGGAGCTGTTTTTT	CASSLGPGLPGELFF
TRBJ2-7	TRBD2	TRBV19	-	TGTGCCAGTGGGACTAGCGGCCTGGGGGAGCAGTACTTC	CASGTSGLGEQYF
TRBJ1-1	-	TRBV6-1	few	TGTGCCAGCAGTGAATGGGGGGTCGGTTCTAACACTGAAGCTTTCTTT	CASSEWGVGSNTEAFF
TRBJ2-7	-	TRBV28	-	TGTGCCAGCAGTTTGGATGGGGGCGTGGGTTCCTACGAGCAGTACTTC	CASSLDGGVGSYEQYF
TRBJ1-4	-	TRBV28	-	TGTGCCAGCAGTAAAACAGGAAGACAGGCTGGTGAAAAACTGTTTTTT	CASSKTGRQAGEKLFF
TRBJ2-1	TRBD2	TRBV11-2	-	TGTGCCAGCAGCCGACTAGCGGGGGGTCATAATGAGCAGTTCTTC	CASSRLAGGHNEQFF
TRBJ1-5	-	TRBV30	few	TGTGCCTGGAGGGGGGGAAATCAGCCCCAGCATTTT	CAWRGGNQPQHF